Presented here are 14 T cell receptor beta chains from one specimen sequenced in a study of Graves' ophthalmopathy and Graves' hyperthyroidism. Amplified TCR beta CDR3 regions were obtained using RNA transcripts as template. HTBI-primed first-round RT-PCR preceded second-round multiplex PCR. TCRdb processed the multiplex PCR reads anew with MiXCR; each CDR3 protein has one entry. Of 650,000 to 900,000 distinct CDR3 sequences listed, roughly 40% are singletons. Input material: peripheral blood. The receptors were gathered from an adult man with Graves' ophthalmopathy.

This clonotype was recorded many times. This rearrangement joins TRBV19 to TRBJ1-5, with D possibly being TRBD1 (5 bases). Deletions cut 9 bases from V and 4 bases from J, with 16 bases between. Germline CDR1 and CDR2: LNHDA and SQIVND (reference sequence). There are 14 residues in the CDR3. CDR3 coding DNA: TGTGCCAGCCTAAACCCGGGGGTTAATCAGCCCCAGCATTTT. Translated: CASLNPGVNQPQHF.

This clonotype turned up a few times. The chain carries TRBV7-3 and TRBJ1-3, with unresolved D. The V gene lost 9 bases and the J gene lost 1 base, with 10 bases spanning the gap. Germline lookup yields CDR1 SGHTA and CDR2 FQGTGA. The CDR3 totals 13 residues. The CDR3 protein is CASRVRSGNTIYF. CDR3 DNA sequence: TGTGCCAGTAGGGTGAGGTCTGGAAACACCATATATTTT.

In its sample, this clonotype was seen once. The chain carries TRBV7-2 and TRBJ2-7; tentative D call: TRBD1 (5 bases). The CDR3 runs to 14 residues. Germline V lookup: CDR1 SGHTA, CDR2 FQGNSA. V gave up 1 base and J gave up 6 bases, with 13 bases separating them. The CDR3 loop reads CASSLGQPLGEQYF. Here the CDR3 DNA reads TGTGCCAGCAGCTTAGGACAGCCCCTGGGCGAGCAGTACTTC.

Only one count was recorded for this clonotype. The chain carries TRBV29-1 and TRBJ1-2, with 7 nucleotides matching TRBD1. CDR1 is SQVTM, CDR2 ANQGSEA, per germline. This CDR3 is built from 16 residues. Losses at the gene ends were 0 bases for V and 2 bases for J; bases not matched to a gene: 9. This chain's CDR3 is CSVEEKSQGDNYGYTF. CDR3 sequence (DNA): TGCAGCGTTGAAGAGAAGTCCCAGGGGGACAACTATGGCTACACCTTC.

This clonotype was seen repeatedly, ten times or more. The genes are TRBV15 and TRBJ1-4; no firm D call. CDR1 and CDR2 from the germline V gene are LNHNV and YYDKDF (reference sequence). V shed 2 bases and J shed 8 bases, with 3 bases lying between them. The CDR3 runs 11 residues. The CDR3: CATSRNEKLFF. As DNA, the CDR3 is TGTGCCACCAGCAGAAACGAAAAACTGTTTTTT.

The chain has TRBV10-3 and TRBJ2-5; 10 bases agree with TRBD2. Germline CDR1 and CDR2: ENHRY and SYGVKD. Trimming at V came to 3 bases and at J to 5 bases, leaving 15 bases not matched to a gene. The length of the CDR3 is 18 residues. The CDR3 nucleotides read TGTGCCATCAGTGACAGTGGGGCTAGCGGGAGATTGCGGGAGACCCAGTACTTC. This encodes CAISDSGASGRLRETQYF.

This clonotype was counted many times. The V and J genes are TRBV7-9 and TRBJ1-3, with D tentatively TRBD1 (6 bases). Trimming cost V 7 bases and J 0 bases, with 13 bases left between them. The CDR3 is 15 amino acids. Germline loops: CDR1 SEHNR, CDR2 FQNEAQ (reference sequence). For the CDR3, the DNA is TGTGCCAGCACAGATACAGGGTACTCTGGAAACACCATATATTTT. This codes for CASTDTGYSGNTIYF.

The chain is built from TRBV3-1 and TRBJ2-5; possibly TRBD1 or TRBD2 for D (6 bases each). V dropped 4 bases and J dropped 5 bases, with 17 bases sitting between them. The CDR3 consists of 15 residues. CDR1 is LGHDT, CDR2 YNNKEL, per germline (reference sequence). The CDR3, as DNA: TGTGCCAGCAGCCGAACCTATGGGGGGCGGGAGACCCAGTACTTC. This encodes CASSRTYGGRETQYF.

The genes are TRBV2 and TRBJ1-5; no clear D gene. CDR3 size: 17 residues. Looked up from germline, CDR1 is SNHLY and CDR2 is FYNNEI. The V end lost 7 bases, the J end lost 0 bases, and 19 bases lay between the germline ends. DNA for the CDR3: TGTGCCAGCACCCCGGAGGAGGGTGGTCTTAGCAATCAGCCCCAGCATTTT. This codes for CASTPEEGGLSNQPQHF.

This clonotype showed up just a few times. The CDR3 DNA reads as TGTGCCAGCAGCCCCACCTCAAGGAACACTGAAGCTTTCTTT. Its translation is CASSPTSRNTEAFF. The rearrangement uses TRBV9 and TRBJ1-1; D is uncertain. Trimming cost V 4 bases and J 1 base, with 11 bases left between them. The CDR3 has 14 amino acids. Germline CDR1 is SGDLS and CDR2 is YYNGEE.

This clonotype has a handful of counts. Relative to the germline gene, one junction end is altered; a read error may explain this. The chain uses TRBV10-3 and TRBJ1-5, with D unclear. The CDR3 extends over 18 amino acids. In germline, CDR1 is ENHRY, CDR2 SYGVKD. CDR3 nucleotide sequence: TGTGCCAGCAGTCCCTCGGGAGGAAGGACGGGTACGAATCAGCCCCAGCATTTT. This encodes CASSPSGGRTGTNQPQHF.

This clonotype has only a few counts. This chain links TRBV5-1 with TRBJ2-7; 13 bases fit TRBD2. Per the germline V gene, CDR1 is SGHRS and CDR2 is YFSETQ. The junction had 3 bases not matched to a gene; V was cut back by 3 bases and J by 3 bases. The CDR3 has 15 residues. The CDR3 protein is CASSWGTSGNYEQYF. CDR3 sequence (DNA): TGCGCCAGCAGCTGGGGGACTAGCGGGAACTACGAGCAGTACTTC.

This clonotype appeared a few times. This chain links TRBV13 with TRBJ1-1; unclear D gene. This CDR3 has 14 residues. Per the germline V gene, CDR1 is PRHDT and CDR2 is FYEKMQ (reference sequence). V lost 6 bases and J lost 2, with 13 bases in between. CDR3 amino acids: CASSLRAVNTEAFF. The DNA of the CDR3 is TGTGCCAGCAGTTTAAGGGCAGTAAACACTGAAGCTTTCTTT.

This clonotype was observed many times. The V and J genes are TRBV19 and TRBJ2-5; 7 bases align to TRBD1. Germline loops: CDR1 LNHDA, CDR2 SQIVND (reference sequence). V gave up 3 bases and J gave up 2 bases; unmatched junction bases: 3. The CDR3 length is 14 residues. CDR3 in DNA: TGTGCCAGTAGTATGGGACAGCTGCAAGAGACCCAGTACTTC. Protein product: CASSMGQLQETQYF.